This record concerns one TCR beta chain sequence. Which antigen it targets is not known. No base-level quality is on record; no much larger clone is a single base apart. The record originates from a study of long-term antiretroviral therapy in people with HIV (dated by TCRdb to between 2021 and 2024). With respect to the entire study: Collection of the earliest samples took place about a decade ahead of the 2015 WHO recommendation for immediate ART, at a time when ART was typically delayed until CD4 counts fell. A retrospective serial study tested whether changes in peripheral blood TRB repertoire composition and diversity were associated with ART initiation and durable HIV suppression. From some 27 adults with confirmed HIV infection, the cohort provided fewer than 200 cryopreserved PBMC samples, gathered serially across a mean of around 6 years (range 1-12). No cross-contamination during QIAcube processing was seen in test extractions of a monoclonal T-cell line run alongside 33 polyclonal samples. Of the approximately 30 participants with HIV, ten to eleven were female. Points the paper makes about the study in general: Narrower CDR3 length ranges were observed in HIV repertoires than in controls, and an antigen-experienced repertoire with only a slight naive shift after ART was suggested by the network structure. Because pre-ART samples had limited cell numbers, unsorted PBMC were profiled rather than sorted CD4+ and CD8+ T cells. Inferences about post-ART repertoire changes are limited because no data were available on ART adherence, viral resistance or therapy changes. The samples span the years 2004 to 2017, and the ART regimens used at that time may not be as effective as current regimens. Owing to limited PBMC availability, only the TCR beta chain was sequenced, without alpha chain pairing. Expanded TRB clones identified before ART initiation dominated the repertoire across all time points, though the dominance fluctuated and decreased in many PLHIV after ART. A significant increase in TRB diversity was found to be associated with ART initiation, although TRB diversity was observed to remain significantly below that of transplant donor controls even after long-term ART.

Inclusion was restricted to participants for whom at least one PBMC sample before ART initiation and at least two post-ART samples were available. All participants with HIV were treated in the United States of America. Before DNA extraction, cryopreserved samples of roughly 0.95-10 million PBMC were thawed and washed. At the time of the earliest PBMC sample, participants with HIV were aged between about 20 and 55 years. Per participant, PBMC samples came from 1-4 timepoints prior to ART initiation and 2-8 timepoints following ART initiation, for a median of 7 samples. Serial HIV viral load, CD4+ T-cell count, ART history and demographic data were obtained for every participant. Genomic DNA was extracted from unsorted PBMC with a Qiagen kit on a QIAcube, with processing performed in batches of 12 samples. Sequencing of the TRB variable region was done with the immunoSEQ hsTCRB v3.0 assay at survey level resolution. The targeted TRB sequencing depth was roughly 35,000-50,000 T-cell genomes per sample. Pooled TRB libraries were sequenced on an Illumina MiSeq with a v3 150-cycle kit. On the authors' methods: Repertoire analysis was performed in R inside a reproducible Nextflow workflow that covered QC, data transformation and analysis. LymphoSeq2, an R package for exploring AIRR-Seq data, was used to implement custom analyses. After excluding a handful of samples that yielded fewer than 5000 total TRB sequences, roughly 190 HIV repertoires remained for analysis. Of the 188 retained HIV repertoires, approximately 60 were collected before and about 130 after ART initiation. Repertoires were downsampled to 5000 TRB nucleotide sequences, and summary statistics were averaged over 100 downsampling iterations. TRB sequences were retained for analysis only if CDR3 regions of at least seven amino acids were present. Diversity was measured with a Shannon entropy-derived clonality score and the Gini coefficient. In the repertoire networks, any two of the top 5000 CDR3 amino acid sequences were linked whenever the two sequences differed by an edit distance of one. GLIPH2 predicted antigen specificity groups and MHC restriction for TRB CDR3 amino acid sequences. To flag known associations with CMV, EBV, HIV or tissue antigens, CDR3 amino acid sequences were compared against VDJdb and McPAS-TCR. Pre-ART, post-ART and control groups were compared with Wilcoxon signed-rank tests and Holm-Bonferroni correction. Held by TCRdb, this immuneACCESS table contains in-frame sequences only and omits some clones. Under half of the omission traces to an unresolved V gene where checked; the cause of the rest is unknown. For V, J and clone size, that table is used; D and trimming come from the DNA. This sample has some 19,000 clones in its table, and roughly four fifths of those were observed once. Approximately 7% of the sample is held by the ten biggest clonotypes.

The sample consisted of unsorted PBMCs, taken 2.2 years after starting antiretroviral therapy. The TCR was taken from a man over 45 with HIV.

The base sequence is TGTGCCAGCAGCCGATATGGCAGGGTGTCCTACGAGCAGTACTTC. It codes for CASSRYGRVSYEQYF. The chain joins TRBV14 to TRBJ2-7; perhaps TRBD1 is the D gene, with 5 bases matching. From the cysteine through the phenylalanine, the CDR3 covers 15 amino acids. Only the CDR3 portion is preserved as DNA: 45 bases, with reading frame beginning at the first base. Sequences SGHDN (CDR1) and FVKESK (CDR2) are obtained from the germline V gene. Trimming costs V 4 bases and J 1 base, and their ends lie 14 bases apart. The CDR3 plus the reference TRBV14 and TRBJ2-7 genes for the other parts give the full variable domain: EAGVTQFPSHSVIEKGQTVTLRCDPISGHDNLYWYRRVMGKEIKFLLHFVKESKQDESGMPNNRFLAERTGGTYSTLKVQPAELEDSGVYFCASSRYGRVSYEQYFGPGTRLTVT.